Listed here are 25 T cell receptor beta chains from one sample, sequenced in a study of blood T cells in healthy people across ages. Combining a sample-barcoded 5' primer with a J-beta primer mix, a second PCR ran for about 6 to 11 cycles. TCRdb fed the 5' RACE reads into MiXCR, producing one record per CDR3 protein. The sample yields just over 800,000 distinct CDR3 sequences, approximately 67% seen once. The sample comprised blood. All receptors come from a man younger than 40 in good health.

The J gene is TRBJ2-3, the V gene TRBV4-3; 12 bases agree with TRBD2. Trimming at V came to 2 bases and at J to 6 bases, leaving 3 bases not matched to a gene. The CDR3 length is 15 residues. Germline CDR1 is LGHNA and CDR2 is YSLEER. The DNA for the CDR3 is TGCGCCAGCAGCCAATTACTAGCGGGGGGCGATACGCAGTATTTT. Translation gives CASSQLLAGGDTQYF.

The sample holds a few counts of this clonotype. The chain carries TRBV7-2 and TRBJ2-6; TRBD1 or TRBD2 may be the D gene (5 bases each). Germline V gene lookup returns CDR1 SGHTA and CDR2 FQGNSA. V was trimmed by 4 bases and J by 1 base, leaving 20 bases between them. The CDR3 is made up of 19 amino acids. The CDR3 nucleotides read TGTGCCAGCAGCTCTAGCCCGGGACGAGGATCTTCTGGGGCCAACGTCCTGACTTTC. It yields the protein CASSSSPGRGSSGANVLTF. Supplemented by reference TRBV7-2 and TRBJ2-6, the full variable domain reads GAGVSQSPSNKVTEKGKDVELRCDPISGHTALYWYRQSLGQGLEFLIYFQGNSAPDKSGLPSDRFSAERTGGSVSTLTIQRTQQEDSAVYLCASSSSPGRGSSGANVLTFGAGSRLTVL.

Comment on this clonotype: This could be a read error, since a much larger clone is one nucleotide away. The CDR3 loop reads CATSEWTEGEQYF. The DNA for the CDR3 is TGTGCCACCAGTGAGTGGACAGAAGGTGAGCAGTACTTC. This chain links TRBV24-1 with TRBJ2-7, with TRBD1 as a possible D gene (6 bases). The CDR3 sequence is 13 residues long. Deletions cut 4 bases from V and 7 bases from J, with 13 bases between. Germline assignment: CDR1 KGHDR and CDR2 SFDVKD.

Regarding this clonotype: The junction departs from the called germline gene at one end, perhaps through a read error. The CDR3 region has the DNA TGTGCCAGCAGTTCGACAGGTCGCTCCTGCGAGCAGTACTTC. Translation gives CASSSTGRSCEQYF. This chain joins TRBV14 and TRBJ2-7; maybe TRBD1 (6 bases). In germline, CDR1 is SGHDN, CDR2 FVKESK. This CDR3 has 14 amino acids.

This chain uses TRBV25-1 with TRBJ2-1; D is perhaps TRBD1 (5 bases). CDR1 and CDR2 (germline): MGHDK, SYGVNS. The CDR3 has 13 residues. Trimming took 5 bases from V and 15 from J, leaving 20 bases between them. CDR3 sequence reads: CASSQTGAPTLFF. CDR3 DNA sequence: TGTGCCAGCAGTCAAACTGGGGCCCCCACCTTGTTCTTC.

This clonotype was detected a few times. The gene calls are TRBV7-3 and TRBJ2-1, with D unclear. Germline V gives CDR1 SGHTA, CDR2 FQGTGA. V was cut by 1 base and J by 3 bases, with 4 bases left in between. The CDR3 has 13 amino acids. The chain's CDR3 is CASSLMDYNEQFF. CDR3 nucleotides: TGTGCCAGCAGCTTAATGGACTACAATGAGCAGTTCTTC.

DNA of the CDR3: TGTGCCAGCAGCTTGTTCATTGATTTGCGGGGCAAGGGGGACGAGCAGTACTTC. Its translation is CASSLFIDLRGKGDEQYF. The chain uses TRBV5-6 and TRBJ2-4; TRBD1 or TRBD2 may be the D gene (6 bases each). The J call may be wrong; the DNA end is better matched by TRBJ2-7. The germline gives CDR1 SGHDT, CDR2 YYEEEE. The CDR3 spans 18 residues.

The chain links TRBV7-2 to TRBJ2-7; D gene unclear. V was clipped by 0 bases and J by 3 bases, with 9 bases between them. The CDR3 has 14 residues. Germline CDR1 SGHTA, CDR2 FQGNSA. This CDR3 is CASSLADLLYEQYF. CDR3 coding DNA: TGTGCCAGCAGCTTAGCGGATCTACTCTACGAGCAGTACTTC.

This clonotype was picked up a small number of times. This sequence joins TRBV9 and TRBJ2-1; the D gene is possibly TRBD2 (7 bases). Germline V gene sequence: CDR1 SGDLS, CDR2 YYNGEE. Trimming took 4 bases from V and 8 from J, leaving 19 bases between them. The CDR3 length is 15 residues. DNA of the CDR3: TGTGCCAGCAGCCCTGAGGGGGGGCGTCGGCATGAGCAGTTCTTC. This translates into CASSPEGGRRHEQFF.

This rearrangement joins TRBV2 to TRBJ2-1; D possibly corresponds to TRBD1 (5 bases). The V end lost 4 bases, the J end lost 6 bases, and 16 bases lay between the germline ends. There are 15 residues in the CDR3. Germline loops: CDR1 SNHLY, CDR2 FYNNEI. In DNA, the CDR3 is TGTGCCAGCAGTGGGGGCAGGCCCGCGCCCAATGAGCAGTTCTTC. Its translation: CASSGGRPAPNEQFF.

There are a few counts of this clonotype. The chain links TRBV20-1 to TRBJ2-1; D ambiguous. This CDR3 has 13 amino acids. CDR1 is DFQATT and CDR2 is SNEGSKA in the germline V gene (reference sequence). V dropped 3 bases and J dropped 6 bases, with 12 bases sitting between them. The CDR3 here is CSASLAGRNEQFF. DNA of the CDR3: TGCAGTGCTAGCTTGGCTGGACGCAATGAGCAGTTCTTC.

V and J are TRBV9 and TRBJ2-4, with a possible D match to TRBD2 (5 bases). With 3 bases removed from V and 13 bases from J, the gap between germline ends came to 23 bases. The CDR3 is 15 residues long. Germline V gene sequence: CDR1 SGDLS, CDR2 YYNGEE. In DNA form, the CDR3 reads TGTGCCAGCAGCGCTGGGATGAGGGCGAGCAATGAGCAGTACTTC. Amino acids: CASSAGMRASNEQYF. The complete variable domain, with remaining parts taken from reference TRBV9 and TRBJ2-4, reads DSGVTQTPKHLITATGQRVTLRCSPRSGDLSVYWYQQSLDQGLQFLIQYYNGEERAKGNILERFSAQQFPDLHSELNLSSLELGDSALYFCASSAGMRASNEQYFGAGTRLSVL.

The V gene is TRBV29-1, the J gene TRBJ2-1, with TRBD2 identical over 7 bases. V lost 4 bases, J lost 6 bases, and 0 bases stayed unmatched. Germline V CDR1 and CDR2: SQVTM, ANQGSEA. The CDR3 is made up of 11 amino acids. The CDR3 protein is CSVGGGNEQFF. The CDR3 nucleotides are TGCAGCGTTGGCGGGGGCAATGAGCAGTTCTTC.

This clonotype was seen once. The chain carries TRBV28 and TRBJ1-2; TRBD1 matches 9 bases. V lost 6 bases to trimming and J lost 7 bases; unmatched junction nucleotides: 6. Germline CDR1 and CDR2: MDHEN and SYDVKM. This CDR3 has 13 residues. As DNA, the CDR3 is TGTGCCAGCAGAGACAGGGGGTACGGTGGCTACACCTTC. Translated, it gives CASRDRGYGGYTF.

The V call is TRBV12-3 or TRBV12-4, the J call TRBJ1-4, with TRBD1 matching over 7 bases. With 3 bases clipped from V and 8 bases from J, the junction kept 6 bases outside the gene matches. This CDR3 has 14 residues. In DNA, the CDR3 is TGTGCCAGCAGTTTGGAGACAGGGCCGGAAAAACTGTTTTTT. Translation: CASSLETGPEKLFF.

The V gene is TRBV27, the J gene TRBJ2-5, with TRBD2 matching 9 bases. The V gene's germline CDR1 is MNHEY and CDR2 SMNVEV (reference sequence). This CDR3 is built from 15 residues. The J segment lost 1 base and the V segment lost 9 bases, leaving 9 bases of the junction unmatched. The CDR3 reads CASQRLAALQETQYF. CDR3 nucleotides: TGTGCCAGTCAGAGACTAGCGGCTCTCCAAGAGACCCAGTACTTC.

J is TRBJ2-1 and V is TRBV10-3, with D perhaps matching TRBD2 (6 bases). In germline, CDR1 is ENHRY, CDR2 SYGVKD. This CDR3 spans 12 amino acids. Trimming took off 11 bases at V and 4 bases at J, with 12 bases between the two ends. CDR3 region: CAASDSYNEQFF. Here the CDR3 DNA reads TGTGCCGCTAGCGACAGTTACAATGAGCAGTTCTTC.

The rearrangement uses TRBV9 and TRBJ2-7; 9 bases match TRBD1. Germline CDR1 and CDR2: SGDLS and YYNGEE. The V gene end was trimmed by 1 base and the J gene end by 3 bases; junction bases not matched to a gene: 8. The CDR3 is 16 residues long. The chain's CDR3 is CASSVNVGTGNYEQYF. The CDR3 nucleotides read TGTGCCAGCAGCGTAAACGTCGGGACAGGGAACTACGAGCAGTACTTC.

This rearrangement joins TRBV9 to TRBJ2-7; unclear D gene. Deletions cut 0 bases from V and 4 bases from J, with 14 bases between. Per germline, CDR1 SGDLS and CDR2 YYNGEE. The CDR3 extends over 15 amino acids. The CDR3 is CASSVDLESRYEQYF. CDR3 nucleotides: TGTGCCAGCAGCGTAGACCTGGAATCCAGATACGAGCAGTACTTC.

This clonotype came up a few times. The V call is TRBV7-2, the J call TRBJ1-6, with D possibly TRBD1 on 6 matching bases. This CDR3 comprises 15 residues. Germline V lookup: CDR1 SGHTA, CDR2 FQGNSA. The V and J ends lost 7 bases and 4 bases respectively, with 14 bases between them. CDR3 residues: CASTKGVRYNSPLHF. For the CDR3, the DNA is TGTGCCAGCACTAAGGGGGTTAGGTATAATTCACCCCTCCACTTT.

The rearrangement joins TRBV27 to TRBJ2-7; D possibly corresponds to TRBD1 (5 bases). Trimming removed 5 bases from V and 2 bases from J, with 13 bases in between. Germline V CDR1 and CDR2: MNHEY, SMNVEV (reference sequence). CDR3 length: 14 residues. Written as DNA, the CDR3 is TGTGCCAGCAGTGGGGCAGCCGGGCCCTACGAGCAGTACTTC. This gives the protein CASSGAAGPYEQYF.

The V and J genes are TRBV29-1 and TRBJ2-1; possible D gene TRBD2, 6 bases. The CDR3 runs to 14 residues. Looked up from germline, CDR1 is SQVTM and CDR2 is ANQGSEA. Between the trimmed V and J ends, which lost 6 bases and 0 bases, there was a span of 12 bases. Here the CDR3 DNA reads TGCAGCGTCGTGGGGGGAAGCTCCTACAATGAGCAGTTCTTC. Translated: CSVVGGSSYNEQFF.

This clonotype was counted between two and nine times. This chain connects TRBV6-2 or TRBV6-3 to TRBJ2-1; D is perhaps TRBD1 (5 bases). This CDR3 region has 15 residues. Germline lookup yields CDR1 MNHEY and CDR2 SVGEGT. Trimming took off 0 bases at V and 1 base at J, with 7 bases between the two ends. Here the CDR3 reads CASSYSDSSYNEQFF. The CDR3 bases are TGTGCCAGCAGTTACTCAGACAGTTCCTACAATGAGCAGTTCTTC.

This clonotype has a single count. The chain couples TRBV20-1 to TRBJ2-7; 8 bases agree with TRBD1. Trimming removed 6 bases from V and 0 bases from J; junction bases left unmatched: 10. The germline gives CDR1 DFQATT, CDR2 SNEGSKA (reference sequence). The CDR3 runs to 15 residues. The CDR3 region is CSAIDQGASSYEQYF. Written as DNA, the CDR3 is TGCAGTGCCATTGATCAGGGGGCTAGCTCCTACGAGCAGTACTTC.

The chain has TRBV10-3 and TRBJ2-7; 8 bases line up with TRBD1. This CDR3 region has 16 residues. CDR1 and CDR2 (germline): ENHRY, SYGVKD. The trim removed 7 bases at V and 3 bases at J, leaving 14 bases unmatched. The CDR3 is CAITIDRGAPFYEQYF. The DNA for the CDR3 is TGTGCCATCACCATAGACAGGGGTGCCCCTTTCTACGAGCAGTACTTC.